This T cell receptor beta chain originates from a study of blood T cell repertoires in COVID-19. Study-level information: T cells, B-cell-depleted T cells, or PBMCs supplied cDNA or gDNA.

Original analysis: It was from reference gene primer amplification that nucleated cell counts were estimated. TCRdb's table, derived via immunoSEQ multiplex PCR, lists solely in-frame clones and lacks some. V and J calls and clone size are as listed in that table; D and trimming were resolved from the DNA. The table lists fewer than 300,000 clones, approximately 85% of them singletons, with 9.4% in the top ten. Only one count was recorded for this clone. The junction had 6 bases not matched to a gene; V was cut back by 4 bases and J by 3 bases. Per germline, CDR1 SEHNR and CDR2 FQNEAQ (reference sequence). The CDR3 length is 17 residues.

V is TRBV7-9 and J is TRBJ2-3; 14 nucleotides agree with TRBD2. The sample comprised peripheral blood. This receptor was taken from a young man with active or convalescent COVID-19. CDR3 residues: CASSSRTSGGRTDTQYF. The DNA for the CDR3 is TGTGCCAGCAGCTCCCGGACTAGCGGGGGGAGGACAGATACGCAGTATTTT.